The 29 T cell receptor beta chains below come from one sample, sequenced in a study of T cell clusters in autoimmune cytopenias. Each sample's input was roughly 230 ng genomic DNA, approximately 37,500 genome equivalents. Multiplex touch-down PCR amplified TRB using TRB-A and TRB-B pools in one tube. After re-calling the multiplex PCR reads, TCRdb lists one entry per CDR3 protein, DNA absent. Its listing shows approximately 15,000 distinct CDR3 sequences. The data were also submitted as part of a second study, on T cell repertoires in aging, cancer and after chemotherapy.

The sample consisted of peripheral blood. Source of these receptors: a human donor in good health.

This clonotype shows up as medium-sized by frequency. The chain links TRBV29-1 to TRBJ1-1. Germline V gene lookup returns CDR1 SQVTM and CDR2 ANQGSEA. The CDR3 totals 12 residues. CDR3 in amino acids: CSVPTSNTEAFF.

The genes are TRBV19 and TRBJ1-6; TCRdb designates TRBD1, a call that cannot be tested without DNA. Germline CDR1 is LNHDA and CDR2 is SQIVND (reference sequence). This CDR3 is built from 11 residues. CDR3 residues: CASGRNSPLHF.

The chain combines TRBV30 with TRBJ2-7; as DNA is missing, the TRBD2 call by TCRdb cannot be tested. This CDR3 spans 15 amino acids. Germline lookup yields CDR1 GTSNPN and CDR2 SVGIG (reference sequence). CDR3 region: CAWSAQTSGSNEQYF.

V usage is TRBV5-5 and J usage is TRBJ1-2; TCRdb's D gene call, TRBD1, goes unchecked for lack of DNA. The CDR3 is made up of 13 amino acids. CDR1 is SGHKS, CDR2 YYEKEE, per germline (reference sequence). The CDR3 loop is CASSLQGGLGYTF. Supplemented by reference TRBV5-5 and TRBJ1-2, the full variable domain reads DAGVTQSPTHLIKTRGQQVTLRCSPISGHKSVSWYQQVLGQGPQFIFQYYEKEERGRGNFPDRFSARQFPNYSSELNVNALLLGDSALYLCASSLQGGLGYTFGSGTRLTVV.

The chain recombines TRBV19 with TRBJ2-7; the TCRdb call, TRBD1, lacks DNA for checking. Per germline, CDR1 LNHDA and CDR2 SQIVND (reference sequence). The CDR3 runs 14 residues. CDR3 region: CAWSVSGTAYEQYF.

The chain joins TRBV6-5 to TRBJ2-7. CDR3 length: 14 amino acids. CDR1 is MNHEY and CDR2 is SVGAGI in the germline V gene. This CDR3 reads CASSYSRANYEQYF.

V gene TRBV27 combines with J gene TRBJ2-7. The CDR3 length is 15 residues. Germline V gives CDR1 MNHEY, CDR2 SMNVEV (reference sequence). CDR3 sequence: CASSLRREASYEQYF.

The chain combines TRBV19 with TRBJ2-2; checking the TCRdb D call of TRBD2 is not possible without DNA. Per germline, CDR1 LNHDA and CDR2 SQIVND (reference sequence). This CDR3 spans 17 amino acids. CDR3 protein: CASMPRGLASNTGELFF.

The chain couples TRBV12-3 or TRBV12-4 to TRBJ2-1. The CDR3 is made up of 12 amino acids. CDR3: CASSINDPMRFF.

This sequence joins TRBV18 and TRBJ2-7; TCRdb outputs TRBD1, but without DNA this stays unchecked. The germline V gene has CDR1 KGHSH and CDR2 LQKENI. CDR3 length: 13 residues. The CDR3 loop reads CASSGAVLNEQYF. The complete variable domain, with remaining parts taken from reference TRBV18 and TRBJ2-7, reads NAGVMQNPRHLVRRRGQEARLRCSPMKGHSHVYWYRQLPEEGLKFMVYLQKENIIDESGMPKERFSAEFPKEGPSILRIQQVVRGDSAAYFCASSGAVLNEQYFGPGTRLTVT.

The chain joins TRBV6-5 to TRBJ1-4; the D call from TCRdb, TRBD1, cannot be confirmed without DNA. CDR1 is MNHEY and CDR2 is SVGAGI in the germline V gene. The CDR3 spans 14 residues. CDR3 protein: CASSYRQGLEKLFF.

The CDR3 sequence is CASSSAPRETQYF. The chain recombines TRBV6-6 with TRBJ2-5; no DNA is available, so the TRBD2 call from TCRdb remains unchecked. The germline V gene has CDR1 MNHNY and CDR2 SVGAGI (reference sequence). The CDR3 is 13 amino acids.

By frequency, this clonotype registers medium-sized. The CDR3 is CATSRARGRGQETQYF. The genes are TRBV15 and TRBJ2-5; with no DNA, the TCRdb D assignment of TRBD2 cannot be verified. Per the germline V gene, CDR1 is LNHNV and CDR2 is YYDKDF (reference sequence). The CDR3 length is 16 residues.

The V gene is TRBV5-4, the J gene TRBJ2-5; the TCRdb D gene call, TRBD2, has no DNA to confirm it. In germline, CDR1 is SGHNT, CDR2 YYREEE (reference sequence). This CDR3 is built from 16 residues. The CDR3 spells CASSGRPGLARETQYF.

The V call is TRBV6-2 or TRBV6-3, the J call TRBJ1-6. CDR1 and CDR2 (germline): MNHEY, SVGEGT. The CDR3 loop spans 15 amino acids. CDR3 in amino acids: CASSYGRLLDSPLHF.

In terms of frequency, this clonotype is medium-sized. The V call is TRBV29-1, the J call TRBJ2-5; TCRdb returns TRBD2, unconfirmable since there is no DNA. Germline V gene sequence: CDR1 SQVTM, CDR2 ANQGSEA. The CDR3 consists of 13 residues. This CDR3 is CSVQGLYQETQYF.

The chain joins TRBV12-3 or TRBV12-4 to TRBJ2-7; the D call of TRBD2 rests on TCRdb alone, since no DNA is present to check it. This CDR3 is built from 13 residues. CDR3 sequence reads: CASSFGRVEEQYF.

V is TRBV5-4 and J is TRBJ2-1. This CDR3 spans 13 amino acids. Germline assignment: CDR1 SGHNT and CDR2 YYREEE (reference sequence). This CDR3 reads CASSLTGRNEQFF.

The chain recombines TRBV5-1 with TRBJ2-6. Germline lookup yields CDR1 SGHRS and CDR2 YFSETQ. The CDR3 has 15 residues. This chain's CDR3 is CASSRGSSGANVLTF.

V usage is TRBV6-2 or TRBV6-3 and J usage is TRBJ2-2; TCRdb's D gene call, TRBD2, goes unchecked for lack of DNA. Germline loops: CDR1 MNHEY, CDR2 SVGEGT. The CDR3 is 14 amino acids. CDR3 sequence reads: CASSYQGTSGNMFF.

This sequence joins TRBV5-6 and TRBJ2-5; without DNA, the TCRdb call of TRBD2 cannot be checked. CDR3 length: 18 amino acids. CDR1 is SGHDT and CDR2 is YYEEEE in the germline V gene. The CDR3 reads CASSFAQLAGVLRETQYF.

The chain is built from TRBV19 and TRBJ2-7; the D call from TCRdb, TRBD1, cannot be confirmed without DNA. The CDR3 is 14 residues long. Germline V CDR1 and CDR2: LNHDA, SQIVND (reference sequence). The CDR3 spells CASSNWGQLYEQYF.

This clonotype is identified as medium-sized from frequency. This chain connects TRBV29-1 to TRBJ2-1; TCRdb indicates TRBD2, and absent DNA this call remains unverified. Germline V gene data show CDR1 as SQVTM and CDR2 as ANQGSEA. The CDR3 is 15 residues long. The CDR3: CSVPGGLAGYNEQFF.

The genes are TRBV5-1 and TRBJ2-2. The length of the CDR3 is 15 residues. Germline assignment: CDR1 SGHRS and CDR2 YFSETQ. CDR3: CASSLVAGSTGELFF.

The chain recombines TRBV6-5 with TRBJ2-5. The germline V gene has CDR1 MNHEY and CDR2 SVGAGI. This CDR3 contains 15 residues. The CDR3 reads CASSYSGRPQETQYF.

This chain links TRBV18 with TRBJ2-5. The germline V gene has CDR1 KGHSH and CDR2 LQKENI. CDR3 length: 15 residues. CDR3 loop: CASSPPGTYQETQYF.

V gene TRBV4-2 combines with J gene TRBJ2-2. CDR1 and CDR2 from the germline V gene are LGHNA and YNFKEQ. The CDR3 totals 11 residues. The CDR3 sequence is CASSLTGELFF.

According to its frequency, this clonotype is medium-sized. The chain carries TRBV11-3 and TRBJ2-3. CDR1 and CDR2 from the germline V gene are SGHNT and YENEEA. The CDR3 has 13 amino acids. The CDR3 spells CASSSGETDTQYF. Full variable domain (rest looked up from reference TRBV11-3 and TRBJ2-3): EAGVVQSPRYKIIEKKQPVAFWCNPISGHNTLYWYLQNLGQGPELLIRYENEEAVDDSQLPKDRFSAERLKGVDSTLKIQPAELGDSAVYLCASSSGETDTQYFGPGTRLTVL.

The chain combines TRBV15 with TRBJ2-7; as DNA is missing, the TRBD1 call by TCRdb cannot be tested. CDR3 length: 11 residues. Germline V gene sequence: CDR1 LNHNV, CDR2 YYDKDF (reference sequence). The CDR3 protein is CATGAASEQYF.